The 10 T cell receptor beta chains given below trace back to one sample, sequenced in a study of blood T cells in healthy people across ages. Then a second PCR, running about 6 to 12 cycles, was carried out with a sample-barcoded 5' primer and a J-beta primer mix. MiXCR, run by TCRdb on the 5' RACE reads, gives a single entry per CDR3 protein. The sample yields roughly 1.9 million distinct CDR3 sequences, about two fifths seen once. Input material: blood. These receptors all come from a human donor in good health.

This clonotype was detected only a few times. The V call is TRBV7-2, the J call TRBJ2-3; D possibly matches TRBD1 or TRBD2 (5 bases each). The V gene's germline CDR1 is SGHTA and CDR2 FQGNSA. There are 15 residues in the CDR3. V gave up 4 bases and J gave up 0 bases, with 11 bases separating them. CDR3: CASSYGTASTDTQYF. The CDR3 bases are TGTGCCAGCAGCTATGGGACGGCTAGCACAGATACGCAGTATTTT.

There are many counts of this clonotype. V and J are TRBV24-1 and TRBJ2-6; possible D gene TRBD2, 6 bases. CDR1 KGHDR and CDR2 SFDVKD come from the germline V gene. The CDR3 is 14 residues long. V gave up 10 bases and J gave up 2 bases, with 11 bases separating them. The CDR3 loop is CATRGGAGANVLTF. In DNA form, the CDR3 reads TGTGCCACTCGCGGAGGGGCTGGGGCCAACGTCCTGACTTTC.

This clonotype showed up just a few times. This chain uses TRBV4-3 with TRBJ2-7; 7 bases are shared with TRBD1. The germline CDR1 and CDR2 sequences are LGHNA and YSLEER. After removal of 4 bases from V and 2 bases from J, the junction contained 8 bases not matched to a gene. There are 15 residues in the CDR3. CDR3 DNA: TGCGCCAGCAGCCCGATTTACAGGGGACCCTACGAGCAGTACTTC. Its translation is CASSPIYRGPYEQYF.

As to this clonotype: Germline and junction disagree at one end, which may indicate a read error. The CDR3 reads CASGLRVTGGIYNEQFF. The CDR3 DNA reads TGTGCCAGCGGTTTAAGGGTGACCGGGGGGATCTACAATGAGCAGTTCTTC. The gene calls are TRBV27 and TRBJ2-1; TRBD2 matches at 7 bases. The CDR3 is made up of 17 amino acids. Looked up from germline, CDR1 is MNHEY and CDR2 is SMNVEV (reference sequence).

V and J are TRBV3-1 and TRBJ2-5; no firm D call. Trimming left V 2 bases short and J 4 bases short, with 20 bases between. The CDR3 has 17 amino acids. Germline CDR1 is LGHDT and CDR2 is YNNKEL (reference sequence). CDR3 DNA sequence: TGTGCCAGCAGCCAAATAAGGCAGCATCTCGTGCCAGAGACCCAGTACTTC. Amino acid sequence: CASSQIRQHLVPETQYF.

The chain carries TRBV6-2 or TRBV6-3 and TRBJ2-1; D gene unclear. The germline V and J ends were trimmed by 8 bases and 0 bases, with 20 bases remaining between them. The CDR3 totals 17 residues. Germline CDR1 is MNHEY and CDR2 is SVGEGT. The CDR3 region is CASSGMSRSSSYNEQFF. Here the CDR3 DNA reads TGTGCCAGCTCCGGAATGAGTCGGAGTAGCTCCTACAATGAGCAGTTCTTC.

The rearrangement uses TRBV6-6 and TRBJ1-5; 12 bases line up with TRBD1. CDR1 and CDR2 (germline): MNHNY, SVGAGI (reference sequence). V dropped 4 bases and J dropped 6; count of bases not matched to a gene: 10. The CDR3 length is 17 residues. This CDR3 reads CASSSIPRDRGRQPQHF. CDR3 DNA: TGTGCCAGCAGTTCAATCCCCCGGGACAGGGGGCGTCAGCCCCAGCATTTT.

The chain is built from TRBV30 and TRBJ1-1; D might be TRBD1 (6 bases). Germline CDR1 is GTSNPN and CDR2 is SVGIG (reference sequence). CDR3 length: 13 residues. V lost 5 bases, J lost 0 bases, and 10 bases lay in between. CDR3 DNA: TGTGCCTGGTGGGGGGGCGTGAACACTGAAGCTTTCTTT. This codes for CAWWGGVNTEAFF.

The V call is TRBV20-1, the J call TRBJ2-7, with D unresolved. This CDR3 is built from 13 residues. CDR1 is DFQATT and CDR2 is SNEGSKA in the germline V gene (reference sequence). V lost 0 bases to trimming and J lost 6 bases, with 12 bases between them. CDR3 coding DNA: TGCAGTGCTAGAGATCCCAACTATCGCGAGCAGTACTTC. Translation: CSARDPNYREQYF.

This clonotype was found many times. The CDR3 DNA follows: TGTGCCAGCAGCCCCCGGGGACAACTGGATGGCTACACCTTC. Amino acids: CASSPRGQLDGYTF. This chain connects TRBV7-3 to TRBJ1-2, with D perhaps matching TRBD1 (6 bases). Trimming left V 5 bases short and J 6 bases short, with 16 bases between. Per the germline V gene, CDR1 is SGHTA and CDR2 is FQGTGA. This CDR3 has 14 residues.